This T cell receptor (beta chain) emerged from a study of T cells in Graves' hyperthyroidism and ophthalmopathy. Patients aged 18 to 65 with hyperthyroidism were newly diagnosed, with duration under 2 months. The CDR3 has 12 amino acids. Germline V gene sequence: CDR1 GTSNPN, CDR2 SVGIG (reference sequence). Trimming shortened V by 5 bases and J by 6 bases, and 10 bases separated the two germline ends. At least ten counts were recorded for this clonotype. Authors of the study amplified TCR beta CDR3 regions from RNA transcripts. Using the HTBI primer set, a first-round RT-PCR was run on the TCR CDR3. TCRdb reanalysed the multiplex PCR reads using MiXCR and keeps one entry per CDR3 protein. The table lists 550,000 to 800,000 distinct CDR3 sequences, 16% of them singletons, with around 7.7% in the top ten.

The TCR sequence derives from a man between 18 and 35 years old with Graves' hyperthyroidism. This chain connects TRBV30 to TRBJ1-4; a weak D match, TRBD1 (5 bases). Sequenced material: blood. CDR3 protein: CAWGHPYEKLFF. The CDR3 bases are TGTGCCTGGGGACATCCATATGAAAAACTGTTTTTT. Complete variable domain (other parts from reference TRBV30 and TRBJ1-4): SQTIHQWPATLVQPVGSPLSLECTVEGTSNPNLYWYRQAAGRGLQLLFYSVGIGQISSEVPQNLSASRPQDRQFILSSKKLLLSDSGFYLCAWGHPYEKLFFGSGTQLSVL.